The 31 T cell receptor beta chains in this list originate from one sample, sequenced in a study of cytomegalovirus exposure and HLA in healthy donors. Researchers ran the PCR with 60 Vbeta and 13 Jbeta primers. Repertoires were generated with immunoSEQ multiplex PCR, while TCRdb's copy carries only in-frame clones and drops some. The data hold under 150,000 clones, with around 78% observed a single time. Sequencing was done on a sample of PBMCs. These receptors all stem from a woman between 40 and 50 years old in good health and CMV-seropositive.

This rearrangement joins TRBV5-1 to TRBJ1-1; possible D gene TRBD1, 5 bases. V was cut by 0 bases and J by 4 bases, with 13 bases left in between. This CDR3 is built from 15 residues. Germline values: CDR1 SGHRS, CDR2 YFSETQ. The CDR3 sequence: CASSLGVAGFTEAFF. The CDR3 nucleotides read TGCGCCAGCAGCTTGGGAGTGGCAGGGTTCACTGAAGCTTTCTTT.

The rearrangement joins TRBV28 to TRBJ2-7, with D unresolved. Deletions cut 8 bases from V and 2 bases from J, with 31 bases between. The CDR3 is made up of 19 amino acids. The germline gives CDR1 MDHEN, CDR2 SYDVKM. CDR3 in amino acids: CASYFTTSLRDGRAYEQYF. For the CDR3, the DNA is TGTGCCAGCTACTTCACGACTTCCCTTCGTGATGGTCGGGCCTACGAGCAGTACTTC.

CDR3 nucleotide sequence: TGTGCCATCAGTGAGAGGGGCTACGAGCAGTACTTC. It specifies CAISERGYEQYF. The genes are TRBV10-3 and TRBJ2-5; D is possibly TRBD1 (5 bases). The J call is uncertain, as TRBJ2-7 better fits the DNA end. This CDR3 contains 12 residues. The germline CDR1 and CDR2 sequences are ENHRY and SYGVKD.

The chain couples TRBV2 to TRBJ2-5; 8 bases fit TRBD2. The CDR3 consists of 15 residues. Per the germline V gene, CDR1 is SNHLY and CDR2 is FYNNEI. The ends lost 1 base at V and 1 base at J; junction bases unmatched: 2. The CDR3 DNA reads TGTGCCAGCAGTGAAGGAACTAGCGGCCAAGAGACCCAGTACTTC. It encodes CASSEGTSGQETQYF.

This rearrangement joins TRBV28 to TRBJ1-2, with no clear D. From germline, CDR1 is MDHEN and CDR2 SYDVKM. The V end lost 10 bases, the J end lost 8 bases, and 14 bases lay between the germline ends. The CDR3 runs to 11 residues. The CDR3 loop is CATSLTRGYTF. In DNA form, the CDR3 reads TGTGCCACTAGTTTAACTAGAGGCTACACCTTC.

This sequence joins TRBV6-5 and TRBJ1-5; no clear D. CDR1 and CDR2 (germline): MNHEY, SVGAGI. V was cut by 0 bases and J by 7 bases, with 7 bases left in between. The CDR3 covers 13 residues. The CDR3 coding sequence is TGTGCCAGCAGTTACTCGGTGGCCCAGCCCCAGCATTTT. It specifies CASSYSVAQPQHF.

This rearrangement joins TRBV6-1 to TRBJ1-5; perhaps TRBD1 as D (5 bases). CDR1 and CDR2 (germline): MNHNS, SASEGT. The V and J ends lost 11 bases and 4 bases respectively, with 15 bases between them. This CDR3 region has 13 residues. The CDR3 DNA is TGTGCCGGAAATACTGACAGAAATCAGCCCCAGCATTTT. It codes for CAGNTDRNQPQHF.

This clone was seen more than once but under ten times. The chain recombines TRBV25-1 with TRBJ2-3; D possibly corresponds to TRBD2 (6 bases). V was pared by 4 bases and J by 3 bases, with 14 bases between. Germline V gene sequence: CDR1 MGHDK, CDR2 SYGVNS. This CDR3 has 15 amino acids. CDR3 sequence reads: CASSGLGLGTDTQYF. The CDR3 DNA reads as TGTGCCAGCAGTGGATTGGGACTGGGGACAGATACGCAGTATTTT.

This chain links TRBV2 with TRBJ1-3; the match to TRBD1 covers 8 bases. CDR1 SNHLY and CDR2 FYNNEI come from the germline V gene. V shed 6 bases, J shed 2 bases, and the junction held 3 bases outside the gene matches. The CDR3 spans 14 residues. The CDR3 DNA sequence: TGTGCCAGCAGAAACAGGGGGGCTGGAAACACCATATATTTT. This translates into CASRNRGAGNTIYF.

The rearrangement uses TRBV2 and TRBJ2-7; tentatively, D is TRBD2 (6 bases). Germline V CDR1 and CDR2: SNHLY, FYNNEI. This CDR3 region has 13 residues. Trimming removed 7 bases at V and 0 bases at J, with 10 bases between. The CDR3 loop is CASTWDFSYEQYF. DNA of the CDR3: TGTGCCAGCACTTGGGACTTCTCCTACGAGCAGTACTTC.

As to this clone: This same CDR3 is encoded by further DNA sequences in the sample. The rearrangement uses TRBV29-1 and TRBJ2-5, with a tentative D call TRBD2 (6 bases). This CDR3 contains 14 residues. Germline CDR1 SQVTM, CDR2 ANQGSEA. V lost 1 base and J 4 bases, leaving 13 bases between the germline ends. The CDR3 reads CSVEGVGGGETQYF. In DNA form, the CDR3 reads TGCAGCGTTGAAGGTGTGGGGGGAGGAGAGACCCAGTACTTC. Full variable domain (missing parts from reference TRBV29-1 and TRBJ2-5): SAVISQKPSRDICQRGTSLTIQCQVDSQVTMMFWYRQQPGQSLTLIATANQGSEATYESGFVIDKFPISRPNLTFSTLTVSNMSPEDSSIYLCSVEGVGGGETQYFGPGTRLLVL.

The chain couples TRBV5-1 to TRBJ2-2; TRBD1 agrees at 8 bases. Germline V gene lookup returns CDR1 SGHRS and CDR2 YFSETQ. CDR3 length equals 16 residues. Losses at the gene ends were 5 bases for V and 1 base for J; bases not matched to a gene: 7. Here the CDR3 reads CASRPTGTGNTGELFF. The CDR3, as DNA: TGCGCCAGCAGACCTACCGGGACAGGGAACACCGGGGAGCTGTTTTTT.

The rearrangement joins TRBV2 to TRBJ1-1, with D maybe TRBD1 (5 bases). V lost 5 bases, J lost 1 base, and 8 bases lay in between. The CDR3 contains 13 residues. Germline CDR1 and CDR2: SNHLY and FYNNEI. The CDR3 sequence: CASSRTRNTEAFF. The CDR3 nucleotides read TGTGCCAGCAGTCGGACACGGAACACTGAAGCTTTCTTT.

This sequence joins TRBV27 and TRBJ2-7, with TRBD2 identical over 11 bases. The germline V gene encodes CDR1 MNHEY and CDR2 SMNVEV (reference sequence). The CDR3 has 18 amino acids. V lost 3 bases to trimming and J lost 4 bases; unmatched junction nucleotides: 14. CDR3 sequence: CASSFRSTSGVRGYEQYF. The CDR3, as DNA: TGTGCCAGCAGTTTCCGCTCGACTAGCGGGGTTCGGGGTTACGAGCAGTACTTC.

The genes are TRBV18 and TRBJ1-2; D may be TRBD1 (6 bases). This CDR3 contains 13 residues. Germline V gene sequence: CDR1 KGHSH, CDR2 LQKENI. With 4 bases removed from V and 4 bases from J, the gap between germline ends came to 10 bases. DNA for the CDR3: TGTGCCAGCTCACACAGGGATCCCTATGGCTACACCTTC. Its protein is CASSHRDPYGYTF.

The CDR3 sequence is CASSRGGNRNEQFF. For the CDR3, the DNA is TGTGCCAGCAGCCGAGGGGGTAACAGGAATGAGCAGTTCTTC. The rearrangement uses TRBV11-1 and TRBJ2-1; D might be TRBD1 (6 bases). Germline lookup yields CDR1 SGHAT and CDR2 FQDESV (reference sequence). V lost 5 bases and J lost 7, with 15 bases in between. This CDR3 region has 14 residues.

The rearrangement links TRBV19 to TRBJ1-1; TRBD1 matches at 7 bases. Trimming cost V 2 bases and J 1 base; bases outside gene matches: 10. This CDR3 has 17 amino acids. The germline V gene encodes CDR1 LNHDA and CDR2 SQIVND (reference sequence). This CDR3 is CASSILGRGASNTEAFF. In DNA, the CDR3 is TGTGCCAGTAGTATACTGGGCAGGGGGGCCTCGAACACTGAAGCTTTCTTT.

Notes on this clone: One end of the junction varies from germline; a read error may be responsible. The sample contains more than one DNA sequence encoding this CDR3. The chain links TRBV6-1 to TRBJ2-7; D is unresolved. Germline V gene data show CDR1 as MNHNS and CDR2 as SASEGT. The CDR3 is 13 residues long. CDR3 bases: TGTGCCAGTACAACTGCAATGGGCTACGGGCAGTACTTC. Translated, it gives CASTTAMGYGQYF.

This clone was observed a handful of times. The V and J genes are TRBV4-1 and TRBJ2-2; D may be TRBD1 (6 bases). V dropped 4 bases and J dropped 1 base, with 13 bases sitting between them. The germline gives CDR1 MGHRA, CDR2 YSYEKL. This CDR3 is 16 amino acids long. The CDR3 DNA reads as TGCGCCAGCAGCCTACATCCGGGACAGAACACCGGGGAGCTGTTTTTT. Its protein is CASSLHPGQNTGELFF.

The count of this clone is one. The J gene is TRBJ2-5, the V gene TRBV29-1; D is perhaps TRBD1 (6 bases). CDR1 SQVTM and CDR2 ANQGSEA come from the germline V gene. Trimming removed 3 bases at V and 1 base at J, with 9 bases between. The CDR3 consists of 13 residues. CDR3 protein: CSVEGAAQETQYF. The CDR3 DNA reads TGCAGCGTTGAGGGGGCCGCCCAAGAGACCCAGTACTTC.

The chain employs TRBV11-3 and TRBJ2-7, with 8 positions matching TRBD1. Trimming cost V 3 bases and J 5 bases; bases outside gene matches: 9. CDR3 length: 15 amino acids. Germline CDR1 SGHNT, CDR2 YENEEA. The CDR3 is CASSFGGTGSHEQYF. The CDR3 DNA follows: TGTGCCAGCAGCTTTGGAGGGACAGGATCGCACGAGCAGTACTTC.

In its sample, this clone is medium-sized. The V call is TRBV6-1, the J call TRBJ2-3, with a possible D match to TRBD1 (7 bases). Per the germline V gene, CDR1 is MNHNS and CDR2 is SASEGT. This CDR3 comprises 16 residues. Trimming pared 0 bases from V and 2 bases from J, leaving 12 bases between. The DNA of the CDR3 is TGTGCCAGCAGTGAAGCGGCAGGGGGGCCCACAGATACGCAGTATTTT. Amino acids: CASSEAAGGPTDTQYF.

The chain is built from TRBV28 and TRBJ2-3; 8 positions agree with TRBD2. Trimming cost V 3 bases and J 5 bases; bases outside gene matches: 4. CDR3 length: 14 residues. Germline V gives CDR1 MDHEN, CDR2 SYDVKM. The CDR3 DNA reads TGTGCCAGCAGTTTTGCGGGAGGTTTAGATACGCAGTATTTT. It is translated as CASSFAGGLDTQYF.

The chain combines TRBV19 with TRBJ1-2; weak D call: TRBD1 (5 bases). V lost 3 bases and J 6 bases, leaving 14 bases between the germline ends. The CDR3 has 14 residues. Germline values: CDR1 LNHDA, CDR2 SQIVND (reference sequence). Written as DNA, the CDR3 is TGTGCCAGTAGTATTCCAGGGCCGGTTCATGGCTACACCTTC. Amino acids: CASSIPGPVHGYTF.

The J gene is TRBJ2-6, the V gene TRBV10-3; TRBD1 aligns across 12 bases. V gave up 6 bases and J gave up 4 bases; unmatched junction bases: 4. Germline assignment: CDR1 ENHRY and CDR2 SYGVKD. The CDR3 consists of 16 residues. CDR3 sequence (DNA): TGTGCCATCAGGGGGACAGGGGGCTACGGGGCCAACGTCCTGACTTTC. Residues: CAIRGTGGYGANVLTF.

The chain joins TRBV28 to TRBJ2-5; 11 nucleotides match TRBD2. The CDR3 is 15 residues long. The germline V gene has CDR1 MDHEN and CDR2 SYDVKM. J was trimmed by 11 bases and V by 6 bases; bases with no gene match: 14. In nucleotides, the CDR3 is TGTGCCAGCAGGGATAGCGGGAGGGCACTGTTGGAGCAGTACTTC. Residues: CASRDSGRALLEQYF.

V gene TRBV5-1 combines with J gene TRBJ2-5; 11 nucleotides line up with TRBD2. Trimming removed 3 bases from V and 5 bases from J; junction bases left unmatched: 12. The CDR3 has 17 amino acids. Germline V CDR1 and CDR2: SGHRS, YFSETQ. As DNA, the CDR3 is TGCGCCAGCAGCTACCGGACTAGCGGGTTGACTGGGGAGACCCAGTACTTC. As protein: CASSYRTSGLTGETQYF.

The CDR3 nucleotides read TGCGCCAGCAGCCCAACAGGGGGCAGTGAGCAGTTCTTC. It codes for CASSPTGGSEQFF. The V call is TRBV10-1, the J call TRBJ2-1, with 9 bases identical to TRBD1. V dropped 6 bases and J dropped 9; count of bases not matched to a gene: 6. CDR3 size: 13 residues. CDR1 and CDR2 from the germline V gene are WNHNN and SYGVQD (reference sequence).

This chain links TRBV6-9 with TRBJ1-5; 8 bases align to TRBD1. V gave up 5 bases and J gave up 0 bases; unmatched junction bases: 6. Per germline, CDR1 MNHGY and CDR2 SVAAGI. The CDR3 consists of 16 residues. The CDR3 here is CASSQRTGNSNQPQHF. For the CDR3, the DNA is TGTGCCAGCAGTCAACGGACAGGGAATAGCAATCAGCCCCAGCATTTT.

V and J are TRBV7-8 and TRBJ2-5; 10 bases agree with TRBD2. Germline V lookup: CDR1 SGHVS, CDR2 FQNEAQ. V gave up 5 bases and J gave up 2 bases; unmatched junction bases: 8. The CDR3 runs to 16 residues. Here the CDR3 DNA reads TGTGCCAGCAGCCAAAGAGGACTAGCGGCACAAGAGACCCAGTACTTC. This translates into CASSQRGLAAQETQYF.

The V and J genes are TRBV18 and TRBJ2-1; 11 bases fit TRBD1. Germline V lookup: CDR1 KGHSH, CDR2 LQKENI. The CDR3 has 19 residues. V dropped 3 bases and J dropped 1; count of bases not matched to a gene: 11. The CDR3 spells CASSPKSGTGGLSYNEQFF. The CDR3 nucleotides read TGTGCCAGCTCACCTAAATCCGGGACAGGGGGATTGTCCTACAATGAGCAGTTCTTC.